Listed here are 21 T cell receptor beta chains from one sample, sequenced in a study of blood T cell repertoires in COVID-19. The data were produced by immunoSEQ multiplex PCR, yet TCRdb's version contains in-frame clones alone and is incomplete. The data hold some 140,000 clones, with 84% observed a single time. Sequencing input: PBMCs or T cells enriched from blood (not recorded which). Receptors were obtained from a man aged 35 to 55 with acute COVID-19.

The V call is TRBV28, the J call TRBJ2-3, with D possibly being TRBD2 (7 bases). There are 14 residues in the CDR3. V was pared by 7 bases and J by 4 bases, with 15 bases between. Germline V lookup: CDR1 MDHEN, CDR2 SYDVKM. CDR3 nucleotide sequence: TGTGCCAGCACCGTGGGGGGGGGCGCAGATACGCAGTATTTT. It specifies CASTVGGGADTQYF. Using reference TRBV28 and TRBJ2-3 for the parts outside the CDR3, the full variable domain is DVKVTQSSRYLVKRTGEKVFLECVQDMDHENMFWYRQDPGLGLRLIYFSYDVKMKEKGDIPEGYSVSREKKERFSLILESASTNQTSMYLCASTVGGGADTQYFGPGTRLTVL.

This clone occurred once. The CDR3 DNA reads as TGTGCCAGCAGCTTCGACTACACAGATACGCAGTATTTT. This codes for CASSFDYTDTQYF. This chain joins TRBV11-2 and TRBJ2-3; tentative D call: TRBD2 (5 bases). Trimming pared 3 bases from V and 2 bases from J, leaving 6 bases between. Germline-derived CDR1 and CDR2 are SGHAT and FQNNGV. The CDR3 is 13 amino acids.

The chain joins TRBV5-1 to TRBJ2-7; D might be TRBD2 (6 bases). Trimming shortened V by 0 bases and J by 2 bases, and 9 bases separated the two germline ends. Germline V gene data show CDR1 as SGHRS and CDR2 as YFSETQ. The CDR3 consists of 14 residues. CDR3 bases: TGCGCCAGCAGCTTGGATGGGAGGCCCTACGAGCAGTACTTC. Its translation: CASSLDGRPYEQYF.

This clone was picked up one time. The chain has TRBV7-2 and TRBJ2-2, with 14 bases matching TRBD2. Per the germline V gene, CDR1 is SGHTA and CDR2 is FQGNSA. V shed 5 bases, J shed 2 bases, and the junction held 4 bases outside the gene matches. The CDR3 extends over 17 amino acids. The CDR3 loop reads CASSDGLAGGNTGELFF. For the CDR3, the DNA is TGTGCCAGCAGCGATGGACTAGCGGGAGGAAACACCGGGGAGCTGTTTTTT.

The V call is TRBV5-4, the J call TRBJ1-2, with 8 bases matching TRBD1. Trimming cost V 2 bases and J 2 bases; bases outside gene matches: 5. This CDR3 is 15 amino acids long. Germline V gene data show CDR1 as SGHNT and CDR2 as YYREEE (reference sequence). In DNA form, the CDR3 reads TGTGCCAGCAGCTTAACACGGACAGGGAACTATGGCTACACCTTC. Residues: CASSLTRTGNYGYTF. The entire variable domain, with the rest obtained from reference TRBV5-4 and TRBJ1-2, is as follows: ETGVTQSPTHLIKTRGQQVTLRCSSQSGHNTVSWYQQALGQGPQFIFQYYREEENGRGNFPPRFSGLQFPNYSSELNVNALELDDSALYLCASSLTRTGNYGYTFGSGTRLTVV.

This chain's CDR3 is CASSATSGRNPDTQYF. The CDR3 DNA follows: TGTGCCAGCAGCGCCACTAGCGGGAGGAACCCAGATACGCAGTATTTT. The chain has TRBV9 and TRBJ2-3; the match to TRBD2 covers 12 bases. In germline, CDR1 is SGDLS, CDR2 YYNGEE. The CDR3 loop spans 16 amino acids. J gave up 4 bases and V 3 bases, and 6 bases lay outside the gene matches.

This clone was seen a single time. This rearrangement joins TRBV6-5 to TRBJ2-1; TRBD1 aligns across 7 bases. The V gene's germline CDR1 is MNHEY and CDR2 SVGAGI. With 5 bases clipped from V and 7 bases from J, the junction kept 8 bases outside the gene matches. This CDR3 region has 14 residues. DNA of the CDR3: TGTGCCAGCAGTCTGGGGACAGACGCTAATGAGCAGTTCTTC. This codes for CASSLGTDANEQFF.

The chain carries TRBV5-6 and TRBJ1-3; D remains ambiguous. The germline V and J ends were trimmed by 2 bases and 0 bases, with 6 bases remaining between them. CDR3 length: 14 amino acids. Germline CDR1 reads SGHDT; CDR2 reads YYEEEE. The CDR3 sequence: CASSLILSGNTIYF. For the CDR3, the DNA is TGTGCCAGCAGCTTAATCCTCTCTGGAAACACCATATATTTT.

This rearrangement joins TRBV7-7 to TRBJ2-3; 10 bases agree with TRBD2. The junction had 14 bases not matched to a gene; V was cut back by 5 bases and J by 3 bases. The CDR3 length is 18 residues. CDR1 SSHAT and CDR2 FNYEAQ come from the germline V gene (reference sequence). The CDR3 reads CASSPSGLVAGGTDTQYF. The DNA of the CDR3 is TGTGCCAGCAGCCCATCTGGGTTAGTAGCGGGAGGAACAGATACGCAGTATTTT.

The rearrangement links TRBV7-9 to TRBJ2-1; D gene unclear. The CDR3 is made up of 13 amino acids. Germline V gene data show CDR1 as SEHNR and CDR2 as FQNEAQ (reference sequence). The V and J ends lost 5 bases and 1 base respectively, with 6 bases between them. This chain's CDR3 is CASSLRSYNEQFF. CDR3 sequence (DNA): TGTGCCAGCAGCCTCAGGTCCTACAATGAGCAGTTCTTC.

The V and J genes are TRBV19 and TRBJ2-5; TRBD2 aligns across 7 bases. V dropped 5 bases and J dropped 1; count of bases not matched to a gene: 10. This CDR3 spans 16 amino acids. Germline V gene data show CDR1 as LNHDA and CDR2 as SQIVND (reference sequence). DNA for the CDR3: TGTGCCAGTAGTCCGCTCCAGCGGGGAGTCCAAGAGACCCAGTACTTC. This gives the protein CASSPLQRGVQETQYF. The full variable domain, completed using reference TRBV19 and TRBJ2-5, is DGGITQSPKYLFRKEGQNVTLSCEQNLNHDAMYWYRQDPGQGLRLIYYSQIVNDFQKGDIAEGYSVSREKKESFPLTVTSAQKNPTAFYLCASSPLQRGVQETQYFGPGTRLLVL.

The V and J genes are TRBV12-3 or TRBV12-4 and TRBJ1-5; 9 bases match TRBD1. Trimming removed 4 bases from V and 12 bases from J; junction bases left unmatched: 4. This CDR3 region has 12 residues. CDR3 coding DNA: TGTGCCAGCAGTTCCGGGACAGGGCTCCAGCATTTT. This translates into CASSSGTGLQHF.

The chain couples TRBV7-2 to TRBJ2-7; D is possibly TRBD1 (5 bases). Germline V gives CDR1 SGHTA, CDR2 FQGNSA. This CDR3 is built from 13 residues. Trimming took off 0 bases at V and 6 bases at J, with 9 bases between the two ends. DNA for the CDR3: TGTGCCAGCAGCTTAGCAGGGGCCCCCGAGCAGTACTTC. Translated: CASSLAGAPEQYF. The complete variable domain, with remaining parts taken from reference TRBV7-2 and TRBJ2-7, reads GAGVSQSPSNKVTEKGKDVELRCDPISGHTALYWYRQSLGQGLEFLIYFQGNSAPDKSGLPSDRFSAERTGGSVSTLTIQRTQQEDSAVYLCASSLAGAPEQYFGPGTRLTVT.

The J gene is TRBJ2-5, the V gene TRBV5-1; 9 bases are a match to TRBD1. The trim removed 4 bases at V and 5 bases at J, leaving 9 bases unmatched. The length of the CDR3 is 15 residues. The germline CDR1 and CDR2 sequences are SGHRS and YFSETQ. The CDR3 is CASSEWTGVGETQYF. CDR3 DNA sequence: TGCGCCAGCAGCGAATGGACAGGGGTCGGCGAGACCCAGTACTTC.

The chain carries TRBV7-9 and TRBJ1-2, with a tentative D call TRBD1 (5 bases). Germline V gives CDR1 SEHNR, CDR2 FQNEAQ (reference sequence). The CDR3 totals 15 residues. V gave up 7 bases and J gave up 2 bases, with 17 bases separating them. This CDR3 reads CASIKWAGLNYGYTF. CDR3 DNA sequence: TGTGCCAGCATAAAGTGGGCGGGACTCAACTATGGCTACACCTTC.

The chain recombines TRBV27 with TRBJ2-1; maybe TRBD1 (6 bases). V was cut by 2 bases and J by 6 bases, with 14 bases left in between. Germline CDR1 is MNHEY and CDR2 is SMNVEV (reference sequence). The CDR3 is 15 residues long. This chain's CDR3 is CASSLMGARVNEQFF. In DNA, the CDR3 is TGTGCCAGCAGTTTAATGGGGGCTCGGGTCAATGAGCAGTTCTTC.

CDR3 nucleotide sequence: TGTGCCAGCAGCTTCGGTATACCGGGACAGGGAGGGAAAGCTTTCTTT. Residues: CASSFGIPGQGGKAFF. This sequence joins TRBV7-2 and TRBJ1-1; 9 bases agree with TRBD1. The CDR3 is 16 residues long. CDR1 and CDR2 from the germline V gene are SGHTA and FQGNSA. V shed 3 bases and J 9 bases; nucleotides not matched to a gene: 14.

The chain is built from TRBV14 and TRBJ1-5; D gene unclear. In germline, CDR1 is SGHDN, CDR2 FVKESK. Trimming stripped 0 bases from V and 4 bases from J, with 4 bases between. The length of the CDR3 is 13 residues. CDR3 nucleotide sequence: TGTGCCAGCAGCCAAGACTCGAATCAGCCCCAGCATTTT. Translation gives CASSQDSNQPQHF.

The J gene is TRBJ2-3, the V gene TRBV4-2; D is possibly TRBD2 (6 bases). Deletions cut 2 bases from V and 7 bases from J, with 16 bases between. This CDR3 region has 15 residues. CDR1 LGHNA and CDR2 YNFKEQ come from the germline V gene. CDR3: CASSQPGGTPYTQYF. The DNA of the CDR3 is TGTGCCAGCAGCCAACCTGGGGGGACGCCGTATACGCAGTATTTT.

Concerning this clone: Other DNA variants within this sample encode the same CDR3. This chain uses TRBV27 with TRBJ2-5; a weak D match, TRBD2 (7 bases). V was shortened by 5 bases and J by 5 bases, with 18 bases between the two germline ends. The CDR3 totals 15 residues. Looked up from germline, CDR1 is MNHEY and CDR2 is SMNVEV (reference sequence). CDR3 region: CASSDRGGAGETQYF. CDR3 coding DNA: TGTGCCAGCAGTGACCGAGGGGGGGCCGGGGAGACCCAGTACTTC.

The rearrangement links TRBV5-4 to TRBJ2-1; TRBD2 matches 7 bases. V was clipped by 1 base and J by 5 bases; unmatched bases: 6. This CDR3 contains 15 residues. The germline gives CDR1 SGHNT, CDR2 YYREEE (reference sequence). The CDR3 nucleotides read TGTGCCAGCAGCTTGTCACTAGCGCCCAACAATGAGCAGTTCTTC. It is translated as CASSLSLAPNNEQFF.